These T cell receptor beta chains were read from a single sample in a study of Graves' ophthalmopathy and Graves' hyperthyroidism. TCRdb itself ran the multiplex PCR reads through MiXCR, one entry per CDR3 protein. The table records about 370,000 distinct CDR3 sequences, about a sixth of them present only once. The sample taken for sequencing was peripheral blood. These receptors originate from an adult woman with stable Graves' hyperthyroidism. CDR3s include the opening cysteine and the closing phenylalanine or tryptophan. The order of the fields is CDR3 protein, CDR3 DNA, V gene, J gene, clone size, D gene. D genes are given only for firm matches. Some rows mark clone size as missing; the rest say once, few, many or name a class of expanded clone.

cdr3_aa: CASSQDLLEDRVNTGELFF; cdr3_nt: TGCGCCAGCAGCCAAGATCTCCTGGAGGACAGGGTCAACACCGGGGAGCTGTTTTTT; v_call: TRBV4-1; j_call: TRBJ2-2; clone_size: many; d_call: TRBD1
cdr3_aa: CASSPTEPGVGYEQYF; cdr3_nt: TGTGCCAGCAGCCCCACGGAACCGGGAGTGGGGTACGAGCAGTACTTC; v_call: TRBV11-2; j_call: TRBJ2-7; clone_size: many; d_call: -
cdr3_aa: CASSLGVSYGTSVDTGELFF; cdr3_nt: TGCGCCAGCAGCTTGGGCGTATCTTACGGAACTAGCGTTGACACCGGGGAGCTGTTTTTT; v_call: TRBV5-1; j_call: TRBJ2-2; clone_size: -; d_call: TRBD2
cdr3_aa: CASSFYRGWETQYF; cdr3_nt: TGTGCCAGCAGTTTTTACAGGGGCTGGGAGACCCAGTACTTC; v_call: TRBV28; j_call: TRBJ2-5; clone_size: few; d_call: TRBD1
cdr3_aa: CATGTAGRTQYF; cdr3_nt: TGTGCCACCGGGACGGCCGGTCGGACCCAGTACTTC; v_call: TRBV12-3/TRBV12-4; j_call: TRBJ2-5; clone_size: many; d_call: -
cdr3_aa: CASSLRLAEQETQYF; cdr3_nt: TGTGCCAGCAGTTTACGACTAGCGGAACAAGAGACCCAGTACTTC; v_call: TRBV28; j_call: TRBJ2-5; clone_size: many; d_call: TRBD2
cdr3_aa: CASIGTGTTNYGYTF; cdr3_nt: TGTGCCAGCATTGGGACAGGGACTACTAACTATGGCTACACCTTC; v_call: TRBV12-3/TRBV12-4; j_call: TRBJ1-2; clone_size: many; d_call: TRBD1
cdr3_aa: CASSRGQNFYYGYTF; cdr3_nt: TGTGCCAGCAGTCGGGGACAGAATTTTTACTATGGCTACACCTTC; v_call: TRBV28; j_call: TRBJ1-2; clone_size: many; d_call: TRBD1
cdr3_aa: CASRPQGGRNNSPLHF; cdr3_nt: TGTGCCAGCAGGCCACAGGGAGGTCGTAATAATTCACCCCTCCACTTT; v_call: TRBV6-1; j_call: TRBJ1-6; clone_size: many; d_call: -
cdr3_aa: CASSFRGGHYEQYF; cdr3_nt: TGTGCCAGCAGCTTTAGAGGGGGTCACTACGAGCAGTACTTC; v_call: TRBV11-2; j_call: TRBJ2-7; clone_size: -; d_call: -
cdr3_aa: CASRMGTAETQYF; cdr3_nt: TGTGCCAGCAGGATGGGGACCGCAGAGACCCAGTACTTC; v_call: TRBV5-4; j_call: TRBJ2-5; clone_size: few; d_call: -
cdr3_aa: CASSLPRGNYEQYF; cdr3_nt: TGTGCCAGCAGTTTGCCCAGGGGAAACTACGAGCAGTACTTC; v_call: TRBV28; j_call: TRBJ2-7; clone_size: many; d_call: -
cdr3_aa: CASSAREGPHEQYF; cdr3_nt: TGTGCCAGCAGCGCCAGGGAAGGGCCCCACGAGCAGTACTTC; v_call: TRBV9; j_call: TRBJ2-7; clone_size: many; d_call: -
cdr3_aa: CASSLGTRDYEQYF; cdr3_nt: TGTGCCAGCTCACTCGGGACGAGAGATTACGAGCAGTACTTC; v_call: TRBV18; j_call: TRBJ2-7; clone_size: many; d_call: -
cdr3_aa: CASSGGGSDTQYF; cdr3_nt: TGTGCCAGCAGCGGGGGTGGCTCAGATACGCAGTATTTT; v_call: TRBV2; j_call: TRBJ2-3; clone_size: many; d_call: -
cdr3_aa: CAWSPSHRPYSGANVLTF; cdr3_nt: TGTGCCTGGAGCCCATCACACCGACCCTACTCTGGGGCCAACGTCCTGACTTTC; v_call: TRBV30; j_call: TRBJ2-6; clone_size: few; d_call: -
cdr3_aa: CASSLARRQASPGFHLGAFF; cdr3_nt: TGTGCCAGCAGCTTAGCCCGGCGGCAGGCCAGCCCTGGGTTCCATCTTGGAGCTTTCTTT; v_call: TRBV11-1; j_call: TRBJ1-1; clone_size: -; d_call: -
cdr3_aa: CASSYSWTGRMNTEAFF; cdr3_nt: TGTGCCAGCAGTTACTCTTGGACAGGGCGAATGAACACTGAAGCTTTCTTT; v_call: TRBV6-2/TRBV6-3; j_call: TRBJ1-1; clone_size: -; d_call: TRBD1
cdr3_aa: CSARGRVKNIQYF; cdr3_nt: TGCAGTGCTAGGGGTAGGGTCAAAAACATTCAGTACTTC; v_call: TRBV20-1; j_call: TRBJ2-4; clone_size: many; d_call: -
cdr3_aa: CASSQEGDGYTF; cdr3_nt: TGCGCCAGCAGCCAAGAGGGGGACGGCTACACCTTC; v_call: TRBV4-1; j_call: TRBJ1-2; clone_size: -; d_call: -
cdr3_aa: CSVGRQGVHEQYF; cdr3_nt: TGCAGCGTTGGTCGGCAGGGGGTCCACGAGCAGTACTTC; v_call: TRBV29-1; j_call: TRBJ2-7; clone_size: many; d_call: TRBD1
cdr3_aa: CASSYSLREGGETQYF; cdr3_nt: TGTGCCAGCAGTTACTCACTGCGGGAGGGCGGGGAGACCCAGTACTTC; v_call: TRBV6-5; j_call: TRBJ2-5; clone_size: many; d_call: TRBD2
cdr3_aa: CASSYEAGGLYEQYF; cdr3_nt: TGCGCCAGCAGCTACGAAGCGGGCGGGCTATACGAGCAGTACTTC; v_call: TRBV5-1; j_call: TRBJ2-7; clone_size: -; d_call: -
cdr3_aa: CASSAGQENTEAFF; cdr3_nt: TGTGCCAGTAGTGCGGGACAGGAGAACACTGAAGCTTTCTTT; v_call: TRBV19; j_call: TRBJ1-1; clone_size: many; d_call: TRBD1
cdr3_aa: CASSSGTGLGKETQYF; cdr3_nt: TGTGCCAGCAGCTCAGGGACAGGCTTGGGTAAAGAGACCCAGTACTTC; v_call: TRBV11-2; j_call: TRBJ2-5; clone_size: many; d_call: TRBD1
cdr3_aa: CASSLVFGFSSNYGYTF; cdr3_nt: TGCGCCAGCAGCTTGGTATTCGGTTTTTCTTCTAACTATGGCTACACCTTC; v_call: TRBV5-1; j_call: TRBJ1-2; clone_size: many; d_call: -
cdr3_aa: CASGGTAAYEQYF; cdr3_nt: TGTGCCAGCGGAGGGACAGCTGCCTACGAGCAGTACTTC; v_call: TRBV28; j_call: TRBJ2-7; clone_size: many; d_call: -
cdr3_aa: CASSFTGQMYEQYF; cdr3_nt: TGTGCCAGCAGTTTTACCGGACAGATGTACGAGCAGTACTTC; v_call: TRBV27; j_call: TRBJ2-7; clone_size: -; d_call: -
cdr3_aa: CASSVRGGIYEQYF; cdr3_nt: TGTGCCAGCAGTGTGCGAGGGGGAATCTACGAGCAGTACTTC; v_call: TRBV6-1; j_call: TRBJ2-7; clone_size: many; d_call: -
cdr3_aa: CASSPWGGVVYGYTF; cdr3_nt: TGTGCCAGCTCACCATGGGGGGGTGTTGTCTATGGCTACACCTTC; v_call: TRBV18; j_call: TRBJ1-2; clone_size: -; d_call: -
cdr3_aa: CASSEGLAGSYEQYF; cdr3_nt: TGTGCCAGCAGTGAGGGACTAGCGGGATCCTACGAGCAGTACTTC; v_call: TRBV6-1; j_call: TRBJ2-7; clone_size: many; d_call: TRBD2
cdr3_aa: CASSLRGKGVGNTEAFF; cdr3_nt: TGTGCCAGCAGCTTAAGGGGGAAGGGAGTGGGGAACACTGAAGCTTTCTTT; v_call: TRBV7-9; j_call: TRBJ1-1; clone_size: many; d_call: -
cdr3_aa: CASSIRTGQETQYF; cdr3_nt: TGTGCCAGCAGCATCCGGACAGGGCAGGAGACCCAGTACTTC; v_call: TRBV7-2; j_call: TRBJ2-5; clone_size: many; d_call: TRBD1
cdr3_aa: CSARGTVIWQQGPTKNIQYF; cdr3_nt: TGCAGTGCTAGAGGGACGGTGATTTGGCAACAGGGACCCACCAAAAACATTCAGTACTTC; v_call: TRBV20-1; j_call: TRBJ2-4; clone_size: few; d_call: -
cdr3_aa: CASSLRTSGRGGVAEQYF; cdr3_nt: TGTGCCAGCAGCCTGCGGACTAGCGGGAGAGGGGGGGTCGCCGAGCAGTACTTC; v_call: TRBV7-8; j_call: TRBJ2-7; clone_size: few; d_call: TRBD2